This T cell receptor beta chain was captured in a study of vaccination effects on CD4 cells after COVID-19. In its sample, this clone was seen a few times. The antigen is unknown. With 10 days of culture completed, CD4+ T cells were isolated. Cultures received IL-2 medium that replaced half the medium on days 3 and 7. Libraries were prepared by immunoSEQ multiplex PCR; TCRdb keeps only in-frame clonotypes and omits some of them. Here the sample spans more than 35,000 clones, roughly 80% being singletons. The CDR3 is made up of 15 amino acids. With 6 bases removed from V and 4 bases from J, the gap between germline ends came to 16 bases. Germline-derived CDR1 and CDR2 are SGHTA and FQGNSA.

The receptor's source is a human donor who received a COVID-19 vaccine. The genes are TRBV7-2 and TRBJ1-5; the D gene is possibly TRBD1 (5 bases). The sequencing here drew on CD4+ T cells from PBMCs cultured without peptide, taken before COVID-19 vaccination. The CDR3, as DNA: TGTGCCAGCAGATTTTCCGGGACGGGGAATCAGCCCCAGCATTTT. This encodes CASRFSGTGNQPQHF.